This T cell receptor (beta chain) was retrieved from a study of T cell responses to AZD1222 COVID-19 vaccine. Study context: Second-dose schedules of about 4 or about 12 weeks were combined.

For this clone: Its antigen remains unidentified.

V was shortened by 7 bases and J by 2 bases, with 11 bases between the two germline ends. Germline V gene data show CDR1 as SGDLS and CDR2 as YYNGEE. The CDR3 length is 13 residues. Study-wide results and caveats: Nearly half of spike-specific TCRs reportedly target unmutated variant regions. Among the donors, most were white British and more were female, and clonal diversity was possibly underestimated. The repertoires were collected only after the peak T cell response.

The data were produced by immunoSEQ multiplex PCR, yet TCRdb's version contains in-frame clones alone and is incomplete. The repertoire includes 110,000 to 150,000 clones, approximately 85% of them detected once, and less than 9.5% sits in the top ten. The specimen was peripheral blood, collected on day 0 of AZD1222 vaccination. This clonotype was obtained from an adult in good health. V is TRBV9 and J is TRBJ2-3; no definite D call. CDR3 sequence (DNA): TGTGCCAGCTCTCGACCCTTCACAGATACGCAGTATTTT. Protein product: CASSRPFTDTQYF. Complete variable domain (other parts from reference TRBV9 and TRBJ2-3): DSGVTQTPKHLITATGQRVTLRCSPRSGDLSVYWYQQSLDQGLQFLIQYYNGEERAKGNILERFSAQQFPDLHSELNLSSLELGDSALYFCASSRPFTDTQYFGPGTRLTVL.